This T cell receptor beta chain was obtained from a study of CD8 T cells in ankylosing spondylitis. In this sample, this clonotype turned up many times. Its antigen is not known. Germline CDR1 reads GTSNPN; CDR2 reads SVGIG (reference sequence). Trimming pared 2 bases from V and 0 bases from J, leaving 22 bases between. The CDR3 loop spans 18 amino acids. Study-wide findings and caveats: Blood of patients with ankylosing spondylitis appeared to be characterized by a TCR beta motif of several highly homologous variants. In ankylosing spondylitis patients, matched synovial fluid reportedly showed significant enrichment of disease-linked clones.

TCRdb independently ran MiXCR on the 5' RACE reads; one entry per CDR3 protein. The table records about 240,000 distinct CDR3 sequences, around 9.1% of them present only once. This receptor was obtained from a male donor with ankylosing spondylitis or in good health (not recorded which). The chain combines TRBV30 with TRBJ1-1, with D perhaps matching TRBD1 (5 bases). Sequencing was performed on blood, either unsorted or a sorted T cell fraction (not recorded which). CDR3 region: CAWSRKGEGARVNTEAFF. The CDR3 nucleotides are TGTGCCTGGAGTCGAAAGGGAGAAGGGGCGAGGGTGAACACTGAAGCTTTCTTT.